The clone carrying this T cell receptor (beta chain) was seen at least ten times. The sample originates from a study of T cells in Graves' hyperthyroidism and ophthalmopathy. Amplification of TCR beta CDR3 regions used RNA as the template. The TCR CDR3 was amplified in a first-round RT-PCR using the HTBI primer set. TCRdb ran MiXCR on the multiplex PCR reads and lists one entry per CDR3 protein. This sample yields about 250,000 distinct CDR3 sequences, of which approximately 23% are seen a single time; about 40% belongs to the top ten. CDR3 size: 14 residues. Germline CDR1 reads SGHRS; CDR2 reads YFSETQ. V lost 3 bases, J lost 2 bases, and 4 bases stayed unmatched.

V usage is TRBV5-1 and J usage is TRBJ2-5; 7 nucleotides align to TRBD1. The clonotype was recovered from a woman in her thirties or forties with Graves' ophthalmopathy. Sequenced: blood. The CDR3 loop reads CASSSGQTQETQYF. Written as DNA, the CDR3 is TGCGCCAGCAGCTCGGGACAGACTCAAGAGACCCAGTACTTC.